This passage covers 30 T cell receptor beta chains from one sample sequenced in a study of memory CD4+ T cells and cytomegalovirus serostatus. Method: immunoSEQ multiplex PCR; TCRdb's copy keeps in-frame clones and lacks some. The sample holds roughly 48,000 clones; more than 70% are singletons and the top ten take 2%. The sort gate was single viable CD3+CD4+CD8-CD45RO+ cells for memory CD4+ T cells. The material sequenced was memory CD4+ T cells from blood. Receptors were obtained from an adult in good health and CMV-seropositive.

The rearrangement joins TRBV5-1 to TRBJ2-5; 12 positions agree with TRBD1. The CDR3 has 15 residues. The junction had 6 bases not matched to a gene; V was cut back by 4 bases and J by 5 bases. Germline V CDR1 and CDR2: SGHRS, YFSETQ. CDR3 in amino acids: CASSRGQGALETQYF. The CDR3 DNA follows: TGCGCCAGCAGCCGGGGACAGGGGGCTTTGGAGACCCAGTACTTC.

The chain carries TRBV2 and TRBJ2-1; 12 bases agree with TRBD2. J gave up 9 bases and V 5 bases, and 5 bases lay outside the gene matches. The CDR3 length is 14 residues. CDR1 and CDR2 from the germline V gene are SNHLY and FYNNEI. CDR3 region: CASSRLAGVGEQFF. The CDR3 DNA reads TGTGCCAGCAGTAGACTAGCGGGAGTAGGTGAGCAGTTCTTC.

This clone turned up a few times. Here the CDR3 DNA reads TGTGCCAGCAGTGTATCGAACACTGAAGCTTTCTTT. It is translated as CASSVSNTEAFF. V usage is TRBV6-1 and J usage is TRBJ1-1; D uncertain. V was clipped by 4 bases and J by 1 base, with 4 bases between them. This CDR3 region has 12 residues. Germline V gene data show CDR1 as MNHNS and CDR2 as SASEGT.

Only a few counts were recorded for this clone. V and J are TRBV7-8 and TRBJ2-7, with D tentatively TRBD2 (5 bases). The ends were cut back, 2 bases at V and 5 bases at J, with 22 bases in the middle. The germline V gene encodes CDR1 SGHVS and CDR2 FQNEAQ. The CDR3 length is 17 residues. CDR3: CASSLLSGMSGVDEQYF. CDR3 bases: TGTGCCAGCAGCTTATTATCGGGAATGAGTGGTGTTGACGAGCAGTACTTC.

The V gene is TRBV7-6, the J gene TRBJ2-2, with D unclear. Trimming pared 7 bases from V and 1 base from J, leaving 13 bases between. The germline V gene has CDR1 SGHVS and CDR2 FNYEAQ. The CDR3 spans 15 residues. This CDR3 reads CASTVGARNTGELFF. Written as DNA, the CDR3 is TGTGCCAGCACAGTTGGCGCGAGGAACACCGGGGAGCTGTTTTTT.

The V and J genes are TRBV4-2 and TRBJ2-1, with D possibly being TRBD1 (6 bases). V lost 4 bases and J lost 6, with 22 bases in between. There are 17 residues in the CDR3. Germline V CDR1 and CDR2: LGHNA, YNFKEQ. The CDR3 region has the DNA TGTGCCAGCAGCCTCCTAAGGGGCACAGGGTCCGGCAATGAGCAGTTCTTC. Its translation: CASSLLRGTGSGNEQFF.

This rearrangement joins TRBV19 to TRBJ2-7; D call uncertain. V was shortened by 8 bases and J by 2 bases, with 13 bases between the two germline ends. The CDR3 is 13 residues long. The germline CDR1 and CDR2 sequences are LNHDA and SQIVND (reference sequence). The CDR3 DNA sequence: TGTGCCAGTGGACGCGGACCCGCCTACGAGCAGTACTTC. Its translation is CASGRGPAYEQYF.

The chain combines TRBV5-1 with TRBJ1-6; possible D gene TRBD1, 5 bases. Germline V lookup: CDR1 SGHRS, CDR2 YFSETQ. The CDR3 covers 16 residues. V lost 0 bases to trimming and J lost 8 bases, with 15 bases between them. The CDR3 loop reads CASSLASSVGDSPLHF. CDR3 sequence (DNA): TGCGCCAGCAGCTTGGCCAGTTCAGTGGGGGATTCACCCCTCCACTTT.

The chain employs TRBV20-1 and TRBJ2-7; D possibly corresponds to TRBD1 (6 bases). Germline V lookup: CDR1 DFQATT, CDR2 SNEGSKA (reference sequence). The CDR3 has 11 amino acids. Trimming took off 6 bases at V and 5 bases at J, with 11 bases between the two ends. This CDR3 reads CSAAQGHEQYF. The CDR3 DNA sequence: TGCAGTGCCGCACAGGGCCACGAGCAGTACTTC.

The chain couples TRBV27 to TRBJ2-7; 8 bases match TRBD1. Germline V gene sequence: CDR1 MNHEY, CDR2 SMNVEV (reference sequence). The V gene end was trimmed by 3 bases and the J gene end by 4 bases; junction bases not matched to a gene: 14. The CDR3 runs 17 residues. The CDR3 nucleotides are TGTGCCAGCAGTTTCACTCGGACAGGGCATGCTTATTACGAGCAGTACTTC. Protein product: CASSFTRTGHAYYEQYF.

The chain combines TRBV6-1 with TRBJ2-2; D possibly corresponds to TRBD2 (5 bases). V was pared by 6 bases and J by 5 bases, with 13 bases between. Germline V lookup: CDR1 MNHNS, CDR2 SASEGT. This CDR3 is 14 amino acids long. The CDR3: CASRVGEFTGELFF. DNA of the CDR3: TGTGCCAGCAGAGTCGGGGAATTTACCGGGGAGCTGTTTTTT.

The gene calls are TRBV11-2 and TRBJ2-3, with D uncertain. V lost 3 bases and J 5 bases, leaving 12 bases between the germline ends. This CDR3 has 14 residues. Germline V lookup: CDR1 SGHAT, CDR2 FQNNGV. The CDR3, as DNA: TGTGCCAGCAGCTTGGGCATCTTACGAGATACGCAGTATTTT. This sequence encodes CASSLGILRDTQYF.

This clone was seen a few times. The chain is built from TRBV19 and TRBJ1-5; 7 bases line up with TRBD1. Per the germline V gene, CDR1 is LNHDA and CDR2 is SQIVND (reference sequence). This CDR3 is 14 amino acids long. The V segment lost 5 bases and the J segment 4 bases; nucleotides outside the gene matches: 5. The CDR3 region is CASSSTGRNQPQHF. The CDR3 DNA reads TGTGCCAGTAGTTCGACAGGGCGGAATCAGCCCCAGCATTTT. Looking up the rest from reference TRBV19 and TRBJ1-5 gives the full variable domain: DGGITQSPKYLFRKEGQNVTLSCEQNLNHDAMYWYRQDPGQGLRLIYYSQIVNDFQKGDIAEGYSVSREKKESFPLTVTSAQKNPTAFYLCASSSTGRNQPQHFGDGTRLSIL.

This clone has just one count. The J gene is TRBJ2-1, the V gene TRBV7-2, with D unclear. CDR1 and CDR2 (germline): SGHTA, FQGNSA. The CDR3 is 16 residues long. V was pared by 3 bases and J by 3 bases, with 15 bases between. CDR3 residues: CASSLNSGSVYNEQFF. CDR3 DNA: TGTGCCAGCAGCTTGAACTCCGGCTCCGTCTACAATGAGCAGTTCTTC. Filled out from reference TRBV7-2 and TRBJ2-1, the complete variable domain reads GAGVSQSPSNKVTEKGKDVELRCDPISGHTALYWYRQSLGQGLEFLIYFQGNSAPDKSGLPSDRFSAERTGGSVSTLTIQRTQQEDSAVYLCASSLNSGSVYNEQFFGPGTRLTVL.

The CDR3 protein is CASSLDPPSSGRQYF. The CDR3 nucleotides read TGTGCCAGCAGCTTAGACCCTCCATCTAGCGGGCGCCAGTACTTC. V is TRBV11-1 and J is TRBJ2-5; 8 positions agree with TRBD2. Looked up from germline, CDR1 is SGHAT and CDR2 is FQDESV (reference sequence). After removal of 1 base from V and 10 bases from J, the junction contained 11 bases not matched to a gene. The CDR3 spans 15 residues.

The rearrangement uses TRBV5-1 and TRBJ2-1; 9 bases agree with TRBD2. The germline V gene encodes CDR1 SGHRS and CDR2 YFSETQ. The trim removed 1 base at V and 0 bases at J, leaving 2 bases unmatched. This CDR3 spans 16 amino acids. The CDR3 loop reads CASSLSSGSSYNEQFF. In DNA, the CDR3 is TGCGCCAGCAGCTTGAGTAGCGGGAGCTCCTACAATGAGCAGTTCTTC.

This chain uses TRBV7-6 with TRBJ2-6; 11 nucleotides line up with TRBD1. The CDR3 loop spans 17 amino acids. Losses at the gene ends were 5 bases for V and 1 base for J; bases not matched to a gene: 4. CDR1 and CDR2 from the germline V gene are SGHVS and FNYEAQ. The CDR3 DNA follows: TGTGCCAGCAGCCGGACAGGGGGCGCGTCTGGGGCCAACGTCCTGACTTTC. Amino acid sequence: CASSRTGGASGANVLTF.

The chain employs TRBV2 and TRBJ2-5, with unresolved D. V gave up 7 bases and J gave up 0 bases, with 6 bases separating them. Germline V lookup: CDR1 SNHLY, CDR2 FYNNEI. The CDR3 loop spans 12 amino acids. CDR3 sequence: CASTRNQETQYF. CDR3 nucleotides: TGTGCCAGCACGCGCAACCAAGAGACCCAGTACTTC. The full variable domain, with the rest looked up from reference TRBV2 and TRBJ2-5, is EPEVTQTPSHQVTQMGQEVILRCVPISNHLYFYWYRQILGQKVEFLVSFYNNEISEKSEIFDDQFSVERPDGSNFTLKIRSTKLEDSAMYFCASTRNQETQYFGPGTRLLVL.

On this clone: The same CDR3 also results from other DNA sequences found in this sample. The rearrangement links TRBV6-1 to TRBJ2-6; D may be TRBD2 (5 bases). Trimming took off 7 bases at V and 4 bases at J, with 14 bases between the two ends. The CDR3 spans 15 residues. CDR1 is MNHNS and CDR2 is SASEGT in the germline V gene. CDR3 sequence reads: CASTPGGSGANVLTF. The CDR3 nucleotides are TGTGCCAGCACCCCTGGAGGTTCCGGGGCCAACGTCCTGACTTTC.

The chain recombines TRBV6-1 with TRBJ1-6; D is uncertain. From germline, CDR1 is MNHNS and CDR2 SASEGT. The CDR3 extends over 16 amino acids. The germline V and J ends were trimmed by 2 bases and 3 bases, with 11 bases remaining between them. CDR3 region: CASSENNSYYNSPLHF. CDR3 in DNA: TGTGCCAGCAGTGAAAACAACAGCTACTATAATTCACCCCTCCACTTT.

The CDR3, as DNA: TGTGCCAGCTCACCATCCGGGGGTGACTCACCCCTCCACTTT. Translating gives CASSPSGGDSPLHF. The V and J genes are TRBV18 and TRBJ1-6; tentatively, D is TRBD1 (5 bases). Trimming took 2 bases from V and 10 from J, leaving 12 bases between them. CDR1 and CDR2 from the germline V gene are KGHSH and LQKENI. The CDR3 consists of 14 residues. Drawing the rest from reference TRBV18 and TRBJ1-6, the complete variable domain is NAGVMQNPRHLVRRRGQEARLRCSPMKGHSHVYWYRQLPEEGLKFMVYLQKENIIDESGMPKERFSAEFPKEGPSILRIQQVVRGDSAAYFCASSPSGGDSPLHFGNGTRLTVT.

The rearrangement joins TRBV6-6 to TRBJ2-7; either TRBD1 or TRBD2 may fit D (5 bases each). Germline V gene sequence: CDR1 MNHNY, CDR2 SVGAGI (reference sequence). V shed 9 bases and J shed 1 base, with 19 bases lying between them. This CDR3 region has 15 residues. The CDR3 DNA follows: TGTGCCAGTTCCAGGGCAGCGGCTAGTTCCTACGAGCAGTACTTC. Translating gives CASSRAAASSYEQYF.

The count of this clone is one. The chain combines TRBV7-2 with TRBJ2-4; perhaps TRBD2 as D (5 bases). This CDR3 region has 14 residues. V lost 6 bases, J lost 0 bases, and 9 bases lay in between. The germline CDR1 and CDR2 sequences are SGHTA and FQGNSA. The CDR3 coding sequence is TGTGCCAGCAGTAGAAGCGGAGCCAAAAACATTCAGTACTTC. Amino acid sequence: CASSRSGAKNIQYF. The full variable domain, in which reference TRBV7-2 and TRBJ2-4 provide the parts outside the CDR3, is GAGVSQSPSNKVTEKGKDVELRCDPISGHTALYWYRQSLGQGLEFLIYFQGNSAPDKSGLPSDRFSAERTGGSVSTLTIQRTQQEDSAVYLCASSRSGAKNIQYFGAGTRLSVL.

This chain links TRBV2 with TRBJ1-3; D unresolved. This CDR3 comprises 14 residues. V was clipped by 4 bases and J by 9 bases, with 16 bases between them. Germline V gene sequence: CDR1 SNHLY, CDR2 FYNNEI. The CDR3 nucleotides are TGTGCCAGCAGTGTAGATAAAGAGCTGACCACCATATATTTT. This codes for CASSVDKELTTIYF.

The CDR3 DNA reads as TGTGCCAGGGGTTCGAGGGACCGCTCCTACGAGCAGTACTTC. Translation: CARGSRDRSYEQYF. V and J are TRBV2 and TRBJ2-7, with D perhaps given as TRBD1 or TRBD2 (5 bases each). CDR1 and CDR2 from the germline V gene are SNHLY and FYNNEI. With 9 bases removed from V and 0 bases from J, the gap between germline ends came to 15 bases. This CDR3 region has 14 residues.

This sequence joins TRBV9 and TRBJ2-7; 8 nucleotides match TRBD1. This CDR3 is built from 14 residues. J lost 7 bases, V lost 4 bases, and 10 bases had no gene match. The germline V gene has CDR1 SGDLS and CDR2 YYNGEE. CDR3 sequence reads: CASSPLTGAEEQYF. The CDR3 coding sequence is TGTGCCAGCAGCCCCCTGACAGGGGCCGAGGAGCAGTACTTC. The full variable domain, with the rest looked up from reference TRBV9 and TRBJ2-7, is DSGVTQTPKHLITATGQRVTLRCSPRSGDLSVYWYQQSLDQGLQFLIQYYNGEERAKGNILERFSAQQFPDLHSELNLSSLELGDSALYFCASSPLTGAEEQYFGPGTRLTVT.

V gene TRBV6-5 combines with J gene TRBJ2-4; 7 positions match TRBD1. The germline V gene has CDR1 MNHEY and CDR2 SVGAGI. The ends lost 5 bases at V and 3 bases at J; junction bases unmatched: 7. This CDR3 is 15 amino acids long. This CDR3 is CASSPTGADKNIQYF. CDR3 nucleotides: TGTGCCAGCAGTCCAACAGGGGCTGACAAAAACATTCAGTACTTC.

The chain combines TRBV7-8 with TRBJ2-5; the D gene could be TRBD1 or TRBD2 (5 bases each). The CDR3 is made up of 13 amino acids. Germline CDR1 and CDR2: SGHVS and FQNEAQ. The ends were cut back, 5 bases at V and 1 base at J, with 8 bases in the middle. CDR3 amino acids: CASSPGTQETQYF. CDR3 coding DNA: TGTGCCAGCAGCCCCGGGACCCAAGAGACCCAGTACTTC.

In this sample, this clone turned up a few times. The rearrangement joins TRBV18 to TRBJ2-6; no firm D call. The V gene lost 3 bases and the J gene lost 0 bases, with 9 bases spanning the gap. This CDR3 region has 16 residues. Germline V gene data show CDR1 as KGHSH and CDR2 as LQKENI. CDR3 loop: CASSPTSNSGANVLTF. The CDR3 region has the DNA TGTGCCAGCTCACCCACAAGTAACTCTGGGGCCAACGTCCTGACTTTC.

The V call is TRBV4-2, the J call TRBJ1-3, with 8 bases aligning to TRBD1. V was pared by 1 base and J by 8 bases, with 7 bases of the junction left unmatched. The CDR3 runs to 15 residues. Germline CDR1 is LGHNA and CDR2 is YNFKEQ. Written as DNA, the CDR3 is TGTGCCAGCAGCCAAGTTGGGACAGGTGAGGACACCATATATTTT. This codes for CASSQVGTGEDTIYF.